The text below deals with one T cell receptor beta chain. This specimen belongs to a study of T cell changes during pregnancy in multiple sclerosis. The table came from immunoSEQ multiplex PCR; TCRdb's copy has only in-frame clones and leaves some out. The repertoire consists of about 39,000 clones, with 90% occurring once and the leading ten covering around 0.47%. The CDR3 has 17 residues. Germline CDR1 is SEHNR and CDR2 is FQNEAQ (reference sequence). J gave up 5 bases and V 0 bases, and 10 bases lay outside the gene matches. The V and J genes are TRBV7-9 and TRBJ2-7, with 10 bases that match TRBD2. This material consisted of CD4+ T cells from peripheral blood mononuclear cells, taken in the first trimester of pregnancy. The receptor was isolated from a female donor in good health, enrolled as a control in a pregnancy study. The CDR3 region has the DNA TGTGCCAGCAGCTTAGCGGGAGCGGGGGGGCAGTCGGACGAGCAGTACTTC. It yields the protein CASSLAGAGGQSDEQYF. Looking up the rest from reference TRBV7-9 and TRBJ2-7 gives the full variable domain: DTGVSQNPRHKITKRGQNVTFRCDPISEHNRLYWYRQTLGQGPEFLTYFQNEAQLEKSRLLSDRFSAERPKGSFSTLEIQRTEQGDSAMYLCASSLAGAGGQSDEQYFGPGTRLTVT.